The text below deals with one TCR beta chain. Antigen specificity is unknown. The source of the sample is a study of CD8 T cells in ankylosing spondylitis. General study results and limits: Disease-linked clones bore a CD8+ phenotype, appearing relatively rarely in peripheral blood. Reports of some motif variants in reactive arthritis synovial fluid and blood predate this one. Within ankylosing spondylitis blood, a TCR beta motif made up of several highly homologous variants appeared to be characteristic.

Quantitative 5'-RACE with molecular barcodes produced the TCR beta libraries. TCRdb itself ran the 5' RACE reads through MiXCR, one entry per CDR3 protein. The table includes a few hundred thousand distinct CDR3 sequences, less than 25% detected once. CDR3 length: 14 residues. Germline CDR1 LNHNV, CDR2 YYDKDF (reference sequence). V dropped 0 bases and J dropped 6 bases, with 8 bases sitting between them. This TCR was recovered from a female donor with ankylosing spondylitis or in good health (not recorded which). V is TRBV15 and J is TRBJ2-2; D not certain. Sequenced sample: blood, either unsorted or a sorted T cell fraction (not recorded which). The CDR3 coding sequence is TGTGCCACCAGCAGAGATCTTGGGCCCGGGGAGCTGTTTTTT. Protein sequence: CATSRDLGPGELFF.